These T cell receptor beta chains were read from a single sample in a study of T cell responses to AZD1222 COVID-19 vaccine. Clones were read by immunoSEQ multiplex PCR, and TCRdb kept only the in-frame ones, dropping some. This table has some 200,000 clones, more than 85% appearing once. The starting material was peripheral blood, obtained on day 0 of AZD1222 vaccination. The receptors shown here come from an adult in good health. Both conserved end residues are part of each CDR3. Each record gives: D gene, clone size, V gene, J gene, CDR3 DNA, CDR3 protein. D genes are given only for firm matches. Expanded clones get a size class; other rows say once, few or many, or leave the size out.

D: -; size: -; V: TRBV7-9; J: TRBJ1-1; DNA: TGTGCCAGCAGTCAAGGCGACACTGAAGCTTTCTTT; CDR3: CASSQGDTEAFF
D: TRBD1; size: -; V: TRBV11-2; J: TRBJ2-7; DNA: TGTGCCAGCAGCTTAGATCTAGGGACAGGGAGATACGAGCAGTACTTC; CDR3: CASSLDLGTGRYEQYF
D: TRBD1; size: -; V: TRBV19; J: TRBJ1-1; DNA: TGTGCCAGTAGTCAAGACAGGGACTCTAGGAACACTGAAGCTTTCTTT; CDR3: CASSQDRDSRNTEAFF
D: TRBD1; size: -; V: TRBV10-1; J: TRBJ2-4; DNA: TGCGCCAGCAGCAGGACAGGGCCAGGGAACATTCAGTACTTC; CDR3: CASSRTGPGNIQYF
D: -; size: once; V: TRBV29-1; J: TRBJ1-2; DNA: TGCAGCGTTGACTCGGACGTAGAGTCAGGTTACGGCTACACCTTC; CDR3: CSVDSDVESGYGYTF
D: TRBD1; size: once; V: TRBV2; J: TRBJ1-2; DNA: TGTGCCAGCAGGGAGACAGGGATTGGCTATGGCTACACCTTC; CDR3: CASRETGIGYGYTF
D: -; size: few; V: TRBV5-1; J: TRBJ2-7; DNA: TGCGCCAGCAGCACCGGACAGTATGGCGAGCAGTACTTC; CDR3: CASSTGQYGEQYF
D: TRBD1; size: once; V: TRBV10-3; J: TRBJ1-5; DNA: TGTGCCATCAGATCGACAGGGGCTAATCAGCCCCAGCATTTT; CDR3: CAIRSTGANQPQHF
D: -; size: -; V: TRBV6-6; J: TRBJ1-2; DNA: TGTGCCAGCAGGTACAGGGATCTTAGCTATGGCTACACCTTC; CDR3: CASRYRDLSYGYTF
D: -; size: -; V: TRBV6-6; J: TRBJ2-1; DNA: TGTGCCAGCAGCTCCTCTGGGGCTAATGAGCAGTTCTTC; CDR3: CASSSSGANEQFF
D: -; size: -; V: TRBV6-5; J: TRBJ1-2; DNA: TGTGCCAGCAAACATGCGGGGGAGGGATACGATGGCTACACCTTC; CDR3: CASKHAGEGYDGYTF
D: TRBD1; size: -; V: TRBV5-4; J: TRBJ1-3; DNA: TGTGCCAGCAGCTTACAGGGGGCAAGGAACACCATATATTTT; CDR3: CASSLQGARNTIYF
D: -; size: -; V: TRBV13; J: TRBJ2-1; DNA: TGTGCCAGCAGCTCTGCAAGCTCCTACAATGAGCAGTTCTTC; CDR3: CASSSASSYNEQFF
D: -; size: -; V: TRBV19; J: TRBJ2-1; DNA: TGTGCCAGTAGAAAAGAACCGACCTTCGGGGAGCAGTTCTTC; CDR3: CASRKEPTFGEQFF
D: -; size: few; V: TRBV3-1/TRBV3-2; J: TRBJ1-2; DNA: TGTGCCAGCAGCCAAGGAGGGTATAACTATGGCTACACCTTC; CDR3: CASSQGGYNYGYTF
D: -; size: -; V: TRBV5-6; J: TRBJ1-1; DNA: TGTGCCAGCTCCCGGAACAGGCACACTGAAGCTTTCTTT; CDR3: CASSRNRHTEAFF
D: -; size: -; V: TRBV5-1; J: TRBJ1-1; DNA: TGCGCCAGCAGCGGGGTACATGGACAGAGCGAATCTGAAGCTTTCTTT; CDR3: CASSGVHGQSESEAFF
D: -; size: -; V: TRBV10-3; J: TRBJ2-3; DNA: TGTGCCATCAGTTCACTAAGGACTGGTTACACAGATACGCAGTATTTT; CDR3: CAISSLRTGYTDTQYF
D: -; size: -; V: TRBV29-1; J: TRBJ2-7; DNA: TGCAGCGTTAGATATCCGGGATCCTACGAGCAGTACTTC; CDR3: CSVRYPGSYEQYF
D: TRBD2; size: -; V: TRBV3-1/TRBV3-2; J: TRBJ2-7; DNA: TGTGCCAGCAGCCAAGGATTAGCGGGAGCGTGGTACGAGCAGTACTTC; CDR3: CASSQGLAGAWYEQYF
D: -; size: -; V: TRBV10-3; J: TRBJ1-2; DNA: TGTGCCATCAGTGGGGCGGTGGGCCTTAACTATGGCTACACCTTC; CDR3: CAISGAVGLNYGYTF
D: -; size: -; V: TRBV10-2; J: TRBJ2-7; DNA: TGCGCCAGCGGGTCACTAGGGCCTAGCGAGCAGTACTTC; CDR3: CASGSLGPSEQYF
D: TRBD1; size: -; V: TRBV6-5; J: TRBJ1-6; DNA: TGTGCCAGCAGTCCGACAGGGTCGGGTGATTCACCCCTCCACTTT; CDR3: CASSPTGSGDSPLHF
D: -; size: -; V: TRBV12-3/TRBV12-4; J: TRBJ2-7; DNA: TGTGCCAGCAGTAGTCGGGCCCACGAGCAGTACTTC; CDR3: CASSSRAHEQYF
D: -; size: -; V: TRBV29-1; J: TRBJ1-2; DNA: TGCAGCGCCTCCGGGACCGAGACTAACTATGGCTACACCTTC; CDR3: CSASGTETNYGYTF
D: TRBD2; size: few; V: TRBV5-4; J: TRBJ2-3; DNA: TGTGCCAGCAGCTTGCGGACTAGCGGGAGAAGGACAGATACGCAGTATTTT; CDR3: CASSLRTSGRRTDTQYF
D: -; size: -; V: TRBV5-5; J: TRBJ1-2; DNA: TGTGCCAGCAGCTTGGGGCTAGCTCCGATATTTTATGGCTACACCTTC; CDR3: CASSLGLAPIFYGYTF
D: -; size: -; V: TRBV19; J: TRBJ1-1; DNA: TGTGCCAGTAGTATAGCAATGTCTGGGGTCACTGAAGCTTTCTTT; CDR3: CASSIAMSGVTEAFF
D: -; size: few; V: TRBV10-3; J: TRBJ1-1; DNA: TGTGCCATCAGTGAGTCCAGCGCCGGGACGGCGAACACTGAAGCTTTCTTT; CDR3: CAISESSAGTANTEAFF
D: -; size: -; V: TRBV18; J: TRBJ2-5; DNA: TGTGCCAGCTCACCTTTTAAAGAGGAGACCCAGTACTTC; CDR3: CASSPFKEETQYF
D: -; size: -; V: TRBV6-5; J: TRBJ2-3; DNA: TGTGCCAGCCCTCACGAAACTAGCACAGATACGCAGTATTTT; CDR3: CASPHETSTDTQYF
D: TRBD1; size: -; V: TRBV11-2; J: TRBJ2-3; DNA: TGTGCCAGCAGCTTATTGACAGGGGGCCCGGGTACGCAGTATTTT; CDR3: CASSLLTGGPGTQYF
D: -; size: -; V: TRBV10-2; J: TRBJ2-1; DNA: TGCGCCAGCAGTGCCCCTCGGCCGCTCTCCTACAATGAGCAGTTCTTC; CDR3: CASSAPRPLSYNEQFF
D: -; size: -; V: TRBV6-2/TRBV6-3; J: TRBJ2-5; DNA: TGTGCCAGCAGTTACAGGGAGGTAGCAAATTGGCAAGAGACCCAGTACTTC; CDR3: CASSYREVANWQETQYF
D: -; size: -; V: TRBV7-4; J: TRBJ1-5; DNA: TGTGCCAGCATACAGGACAATCAGCCCCAGCATTTT; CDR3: CASIQDNQPQHF
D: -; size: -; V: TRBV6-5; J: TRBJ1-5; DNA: TGTGCCAGCAGACAAACGTGGGGCGGCAATCAGCCCCAGCATTTT; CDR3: CASRQTWGGNQPQHF
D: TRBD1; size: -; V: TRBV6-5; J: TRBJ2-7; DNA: TGTGCCAGTCACCGGGACAGGGGTACCTACGAGCAGTACTTC; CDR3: CASHRDRGTYEQYF
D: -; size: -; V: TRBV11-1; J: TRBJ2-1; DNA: TGTGCCAGCAGCTTAAGGGACCGAGCTGTCAATGAGCAGTTCTTC; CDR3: CASSLRDRAVNEQFF
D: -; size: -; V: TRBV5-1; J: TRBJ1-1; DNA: TGCGCCAGCAGCTTGGATCCAGGGACGAACACTGAAGCTTTCTTT; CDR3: CASSLDPGTNTEAFF
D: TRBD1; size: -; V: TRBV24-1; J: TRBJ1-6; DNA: TGTGCCACCAGTGATTTAGCCAGGGGGTCAAATTCACCCCTCCACTTT; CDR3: CATSDLARGSNSPLHF
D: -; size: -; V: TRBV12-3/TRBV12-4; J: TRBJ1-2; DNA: TGTGCCAGCCTCTCCGGCGCAGGGTGGGGCTACACCTTC; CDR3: CASLSGAGWGYTF
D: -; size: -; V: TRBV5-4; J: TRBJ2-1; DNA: TGTGCCAGCAGCTACCGTTACAACGAGCAGTTCTTC; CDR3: CASSYRYNEQFF
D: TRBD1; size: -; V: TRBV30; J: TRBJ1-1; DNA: TGTGCCTGGAGGGGACAGGTAGCAGAAGCTTTCTTT; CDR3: CAWRGQVAEAFF
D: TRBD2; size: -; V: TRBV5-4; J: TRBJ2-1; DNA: TGTGCCAGCAGCTTGGATGCGGGGGGCCTTTACAATGAGCAGTTCTTC; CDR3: CASSLDAGGLYNEQFF
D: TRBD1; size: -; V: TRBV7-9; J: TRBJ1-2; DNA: TGTGCCAGCAGCCCACCCACCGGGACAGTCCATGGCTACACCTTC; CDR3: CASSPPTGTVHGYTF
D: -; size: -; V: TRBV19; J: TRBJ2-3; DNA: TGTGCCAGTACAGGGGGGATAAGCGGCACAGACACAGATACGCAGTATTTT; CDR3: CASTGGISGTDTDTQYF
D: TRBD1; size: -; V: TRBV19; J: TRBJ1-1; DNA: TGTGCCAGTAGTACCTCGGACAGGGTAAGGACTGAAGCTTTCTTT; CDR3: CASSTSDRVRTEAFF
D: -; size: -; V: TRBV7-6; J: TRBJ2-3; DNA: TGTGCCAGCAGCTCGTATGACGGGGTTAGCACAGATACGCAGTATTTT; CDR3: CASSSYDGVSTDTQYF
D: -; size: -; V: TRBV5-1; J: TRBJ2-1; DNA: TGCGCCAGCAGCAACCTGGGAGACTCCTCATGGAATGAGCAGTTCTTC; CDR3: CASSNLGDSSWNEQFF
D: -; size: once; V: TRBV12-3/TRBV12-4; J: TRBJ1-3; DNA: TGTGCCAGCAGTTTGGGGGGGAACACCATATATTTT; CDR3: CASSLGGNTIYF
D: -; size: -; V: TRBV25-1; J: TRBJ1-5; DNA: TGTGCCAGCAGTGTCGAGAATCAGCCCCAGCATTTT; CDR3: CASSVENQPQHF